The T cell receptor (beta chain) described here comes from a study of cytomegalovirus exposure and HLA in healthy donors. Whole-study findings and limits: In a later analysis, V- and J-gene trimming of beta chains associated with a DCLRE1C missense variant, replicated independently. Fewer than 200 TCR beta chains were listed as cytomegalovirus-associated.

The CDR3 has 12 amino acids. V was shortened by 5 bases and J by 6 bases, with 8 bases between the two germline ends. The germline V gene encodes CDR1 SGHTA and CDR2 FQGTGA. About this clone: Its target is not known.

PCR involved 60 Vbeta and 13 Jbeta primers. Clones were read by immunoSEQ multiplex PCR, and TCRdb kept only the in-frame ones, dropping some. The sample shows approximately 280,000 clones, approximately 90% of them seen only once. The sample taken for sequencing was PBMCs. The chain joins TRBV7-3 to TRBJ2-1, with D unclear. This receptor was identified in a woman aged 18-35 years in good health and CMV-seronegative. The CDR3 protein is CASSTTGNEQFF. CDR3 bases: TGTGCCAGCAGCACGACGGGCAATGAGCAGTTCTTC.